This T cell receptor beta chain was captured in a study of immune heterogeneity within non-small cell lung tumors. Study-wide points: For the most part, the T-cell receptor beta clonotypes present at high frequency were distinct from one individual patient to the next. Within each patient, tumor sites shared identical dominant CDR3 beta clonotypes and also held site-unique high-frequency clones. The study found that local T-cell clonality correlated moderately but significantly with local tumor mutational burden (R approximately 0.37).

The CDR3 totals 13 residues. Looked up from germline, CDR1 is SGDLS and CDR2 is YYNGEE. The junction had 6 bases not matched to a gene; V was cut back by 4 bases and J by 6 bases. A multiplex PCR containing 32 V primers and 13 J primers was used to amplify TCR beta CDR3. TCRdb passed the multiplex PCR reads through MiXCR, listing each CDR3 protein once. The data hold 14,000 to 15,000 distinct CDR3 sequences, with roughly 30% observed a single time. The starting template was genomic DNA from bulk tumor, around 610 ng per sample. While surgery was under way, several biopsies spaced far apart were taken per primary tumor. Curative surgical treatment was performed in patients who had newly diagnosed, untreated non-small cell lung cancer. Patients with newly diagnosed non-small cell lung cancer who underwent surgery with curative intent served as donors. There are many counts of this clonotype. Antigen unknown.

This receptor was obtained from a man aged 40-55 years with non-small cell lung cancer. The sample was lung tumor tissue. This chain uses TRBV9 with TRBJ2-7; 8 bases are shared with TRBD2. CDR3 in amino acids: CASSSGLALEQYF. The CDR3 DNA is TGTGCCAGCAGCTCAGGACTAGCTCTCGAGCAGTACTTC.